This is a list of T cell receptor beta chains from one sample in a study of cytomegalovirus exposure and HLA in healthy donors. Repertoires were generated with immunoSEQ multiplex PCR, while TCRdb's copy carries only in-frame clones and drops some. This repertoire shows under 150,000 clones, roughly 79% found once; its top ten account for 1.5% to 2%. The sequenced sample was PBMCs. The receptor set was obtained from a young woman in good health and CMV-seronegative. Each CDR3 is given with its conserved first and last residue. The order of the fields is J gene, D gene, clone size, V gene, CDR3 protein, CDR3 DNA. D genes are given only for firm matches. Expanded clones are given a class, and other clones once, few, many or no size at all.

>TRBJ1-2|TRBD1|-|TRBV5-1
CASRSHRGHNYGYTF
TGCGCCAGCAGGTCGCACAGGGGGCATAACTATGGCTACACCTTC
>TRBJ1-5|-|-|TRBV30
CAWSWTHSNQPQHF
TGTGCCTGGAGCTGGACACATAGCAATCAGCCCCAGCATTTT
>TRBJ2-7|-|-|TRBV2
CASSELFSSYEQYF
TGTGCCAGCAGTGAATTGTTTAGCTCCTACGAGCAGTACTTC
>TRBJ1-5|-|once|TRBV2
CASSEGSGSNQPQHF
TGTGCCAGCAGTGAAGGATCAGGGAGCAATCAGCCCCAGCATTTT
>TRBJ1-2|TRBD1|-|TRBV5-5
CASRQLQGAGGYTF
TGTGCCAGCAGACAACTACAGGGGGCAGGAGGCTACACCTTC
>TRBJ2-3|TRBD2|once|TRBV11-1
CASSHGRGPDTQYF
TGTGCCAGCAGCCACGGGAGGGGTCCAGATACGCAGTATTTT
>TRBJ2-5|-|-|TRBV7-2
CASSTGSNPETQYF
TGTGCCAGCAGCACGGGATCCAACCCGGAGACCCAGTACTTC
>TRBJ2-7|TRBD2|-|TRBV5-1
CASSWGLAGSYEQYF
TGCGCCAGCAGCTGGGGACTAGCGGGATCCTACGAGCAGTACTTC
>TRBJ2-3|TRBD1|-|TRBV9
CASSKEDRGIMDTQYF
TGTGCCAGCAGCAAGGAGGACAGGGGTATTATGGATACGCAGTATTTT
>TRBJ1-6|-|-|TRBV13
CASSPGDGGKNSPLHF
TGTGCCAGCAGCCCCGGGGATGGCGGCAAGAATTCACCCCTCCACTTT
>TRBJ1-1|-|-|TRBV5-5
CASSFEGGRGTEAFF
TGTGCCAGCAGTTTTGAGGGGGGGAGGGGCACTGAAGCTTTCTTT
>TRBJ1-1|-|-|TRBV19
CASSQMNTEAFF
TGTGCCAGTAGTCAAATGAACACTGAAGCTTTCTTT
>TRBJ1-2|TRBD1|-|TRBV2
CASRRQGELFNYGYTF
TGTGCCAGCAGACGACAGGGGGAACTCTTCAACTATGGCTACACCTTC
>TRBJ1-1|-|-|TRBV4-1
CASSTLTGNTEAFF
TGCGCCAGCAGCACGTTAACGGGGAACACTGAAGCTTTCTTT
>TRBJ2-5|-|-|TRBV5-6
CASSSWTEQETQYF
TGTGCCAGCAGCTCATGGACAGAGCAAGAGACCCAGTACTTC
>TRBJ2-1|TRBD2|-|TRBV27
CASSLWLAGGYNEQFF
TGTGCCAGCAGTTTATGGCTAGCGGGGGGCTACAATGAGCAGTTCTTC
>TRBJ2-1|TRBD2|once|TRBV6-5
CASSPPRGGQGEQFF
TGTGCCAGCAGTCCTCCCCGGGGGGGCCAAGGGGAGCAGTTCTTC
>TRBJ1-2|-|-|TRBV27
CASSFGGVGGVYGYTF
TGTGCCAGCAGTTTTGGGGGGGTGGGGGGGGTCTATGGCTACACCTTC
>TRBJ2-7|TRBD1|-|TRBV6-5
CASSYSGTGGGQYF
TGTGCCAGCAGTTACTCCGGGACAGGGGGCGGTCAGTACTTC
>TRBJ1-4|-|-|TRBV5-1
CASSLQGGKEKLFF
TGCGCCAGCAGCTTGCAGGGAGGAAAAGAAAAACTGTTTTTT
>TRBJ2-2|TRBD2|few|TRBV5-4
CASSSLGRGKGTGELFF
TGTGCCAGCAGCTCCCTGGGGAGGGGCAAGGGCACCGGGGAGCTGTTTTTT
>TRBJ1-4|TRBD1|-|TRBV19
CASSIRGTANEKLFF
TGTGCCAGTAGTATCAGGGGGACGGCTAATGAAAAACTGTTTTTT
>TRBJ1-6|TRBD1|-|TRBV19
CASSPRDSRDSPLHF
TGTGCCAGTAGTCCTCGGGACAGTAGGGATTCACCCCTCCACTTT
>TRBJ1-3|TRBD1|-|TRBV6-4
CASSDPRQGPGNTIYF
TGTGCCAGCAGTGACCCTCGACAGGGCCCTGGAAACACCATATATTTT
>TRBJ1-4|-|-|TRBV7-6
CASSLGAEKLFF
TGTGCCAGCAGCTTAGGGGCGGAAAAACTGTTTTTT
>TRBJ1-1|-|-|TRBV20-1
CSARSGSEAFF
TGCAGTGCTAGATCAGGGTCCGAAGCTTTCTTT
>TRBJ1-2|TRBD1|-|TRBV15
CATSAPTGQGNRYGYTF
TGTGCCACCAGCGCTCCAACGGGACAGGGGAATCGGTATGGCTACACCTTC
>TRBJ2-3|-|few|TRBV4-2
CASSQVGGGTYTDTQYF
TGTGCCAGCAGCCAAGTAGGTGGTGGGACTTACACAGATACGCAGTATTTT
>TRBJ1-3|-|-|TRBV19
CASSIQQGLSPGNTIYF
TGTGCCAGTAGTATACAACAGGGCCTATCTCCTGGAAACACCATATATTTT
>TRBJ2-2|-|few|TRBV9
CASSVERSGELFF
TGTGCCAGCAGCGTAGAGAGGTCCGGGGAGCTGTTTTTT
>TRBJ1-1|TRBD1|-|TRBV5-4
CASSTQGADTEAFF
TGTGCCAGCAGTACGCAGGGGGCGGACACTGAAGCTTTCTTT
>TRBJ1-2|-|once|TRBV7-9
CASSLVTAYGYTF
TGTGCCAGCAGCTTAGTTACTGCCTATGGCTACACCTTC
>TRBJ1-1|-|-|TRBV6-5
CASSYGQYTEAFF
TGTGCCAGCAGTTACGGGCAGTACACTGAAGCTTTCTTT
>TRBJ1-1|-|-|TRBV2
CASSPQGITEAFF
TGTGCCAGCAGCCCCCAGGGGATAACTGAAGCTTTCTTT
>TRBJ1-1|-|-|TRBV10-2
CASAGHTEAFF
TGCGCCAGCGCGGGACACACTGAAGCTTTCTTT
>TRBJ1-2|-|-|TRBV5-1
CASSLGPDYGYTF
TGCGCCAGCAGCTTGGGTCCAGACTATGGCTACACCTTC
>TRBJ1-3|TRBD1|-|TRBV30
CAWAGTAGNTIYF
TGTGCCTGGGCGGGGACAGCTGGAAACACCATATATTTT
>TRBJ2-3|TRBD2|-|TRBV6-1
CASSDRTSGSEDTQYF
TGTGCCAGCAGTGATCGGACTAGCGGTTCTGAGGATACGCAGTATTTT
>TRBJ2-5|TRBD1|-|TRBV19
CASSQDREETQYF
TGTGCCAGTAGCCAGGACAGGGAAGAGACCCAGTACTTC
>TRBJ2-2|TRBD2|-|TRBV25-1
CASSETSGRNTGELFF
TGTGCCAGCAGTGAGACTAGCGGGCGGAACACCGGGGAGCTGTTTTTT
>TRBJ1-1|-|-|TRBV5-4
CASSEPGNTEAFF
TGTGCCAGCAGCGAGCCAGGGAACACTGAAGCTTTCTTT
>TRBJ2-2|-|few|TRBV2
CASHRTNTGELFF
TGTGCCAGCCACAGGACGAACACCGGGGAGCTGTTTTTT
>TRBJ2-5|TRBD2|once|TRBV6-1
CASNVAGGPEETQYF
TGTGCCAGCAACGTAGCGGGGGGGCCGGAGGAGACCCAGTACTTC
>TRBJ2-1|TRBD2|-|TRBV9
CASSVHLGLAVYNEQFF
TGTGCCAGCAGCGTACACCTCGGACTAGCGGTCTACAATGAGCAGTTCTTC
>TRBJ1-5|-|few|TRBV4-1
CASSQGGRLLSNQPQHF
TGCGCCAGCAGCCAAGGGGGCAGACTCCTTAGCAATCAGCCCCAGCATTTT
>TRBJ1-6|-|once|TRBV27
CASSGRGGLLNSPLHF
TGTGCCAGCAGTGGGAGGGGGGGGCTGCTTAATTCACCCCTCCACTTT
>TRBJ1-1|-|-|TRBV29-1
CSVGRANTEAFF
TGCAGCGTTGGCAGGGCTAACACTGAAGCTTTCTTT